This TCR beta chain is drawn from a study of blood T cell repertoires in COVID-19. Generated by immunoSEQ multiplex PCR, the TCRdb table keeps only in-frame clones and is missing some. This table has roughly 410,000 clones, approximately 90% appearing once. The V end lost 5 bases, the J end lost 3 bases, and 14 bases lay between the germline ends. This CDR3 is built from 14 residues. Per germline, CDR1 SGHTA and CDR2 FQGNSA. This clonotype was sampled from a woman in her forties with COVID-19, enrolled during active disease. The specimen was peripheral blood. The rearrangement joins TRBV7-2 to TRBJ2-7, with a weak D call TRBD2 (6 bases). CDR3 loop: CASSTQDGGYEQYF. The CDR3 DNA sequence: TGTGCCAGCAGCACACAGGACGGGGGCTACGAGCAGTACTTC.